A single T cell receptor (beta chain) is shown here with its context. Which antigen it targets is not known. One base away there is no much larger clone; base qualities are not given. Library preparation used the immunoSEQ multiplex PCR assay. TCRdb provides this immuneACCESS table in a form limited to in-frame rearrangements. Some clones are lacking; in checked studies, under half of them reflect an unresolved V gene, and why the rest are absent is not known. This sample is represented by around 30,000 clones; about nine tenths of them were singletons. Of the sample, 10% to 15% is held by the ten largest clones. This sample stems from a study of control samples from healthy donors and cancer patients (dated by TCRdb to the early 2020s). V drops 0 bases and J drops 6 bases, leaving 15 bases in between. The CDR3 holds 15 amino acids from the cysteine to the phenylalanine. This entry keeps only the CDR3 DNA: 45 bases, framed from base 1. The germline V gene provides CDR1 SGHDN and CDR2 FVKESK.

This chain is built from TRBV14 and TRBJ2-7; the D gene may be TRBD1 or TRBD2, since each aligns over 5 bases. Sequenced material: PBMCs. This sequence was found in a man in his fifties or sixties with lung cancer. Here the CDR3 is given as CASSQEEIGGVEQYF. The nucleotide sequence is TGTGCCAGCAGCCAAGAAGAGATTGGGGGAGTCGAGCAGTACTTC.